What follows are 6 T cell receptor beta chains derived from one specimen sequenced in a study of T cells in Graves' hyperthyroidism and ophthalmopathy. RNA transcripts served as the template for amplifying TCR beta CDR3 regions. Carried out on the TCR CDR3, a first-round RT-PCR used the HTBI primer set. Each CDR3 protein gets one entry after TCRdb re-called the multiplex PCR reads with MiXCR. The sample includes roughly 580,000 distinct CDR3 sequences, around 42% of them seen just once. Specimen: peripheral blood or thyroid tissue (not recorded which). Receptors were obtained from a young woman with Graves' hyperthyroidism.

This chain links TRBV25-1 with TRBJ2-7; TRBD2 matches 10 bases. The CDR3 runs to 15 residues. V shed 6 bases and J 2 bases; nucleotides not matched to a gene: 7. Looked up from germline, CDR1 is MGHDK and CDR2 is SYGVNS. The CDR3 DNA reads as TGTGCCAGCAGCTATAGCGGGAGGCCGCCCTACGAGCAGTACTTC. It codes for CASSYSGRPPYEQYF.

Many counts were recorded for this clonotype. The chain couples TRBV9 to TRBJ1-2; TRBD1 is a possible D gene (5 bases). V lost 4 bases and J 8 bases, leaving 15 bases between the germline ends. Germline V CDR1 and CDR2: SGDLS, YYNGEE. CDR3 length: 13 residues. The CDR3 sequence is CASSNGPGGGYTF. The DNA for the CDR3 is TGTGCCAGCAGCAACGGACCCGGGGGGGGCTACACCTTC.

This clonotype appeared a few times. The V gene is TRBV20-1, the J gene TRBJ1-2, with unresolved D. The CDR3 has 11 residues. Germline values: CDR1 DFQATT, CDR2 SNEGSKA (reference sequence). The ends were cut back, 4 bases at V and 1 base at J, with 4 bases in the middle. This chain's CDR3 is CSAIFNYGYTF. The CDR3, as DNA: TGCAGTGCTATCTTTAACTATGGCTACACCTTC.

The sample holds many counts of this clonotype. CDR3 nucleotides: TGCGCCAGCAGCTCCGGGACTAGCCGACGATACGAGCAGTACTTC. Protein: CASSSGTSRRYEQYF. This chain links TRBV10-2 with TRBJ2-7, with 9 bases aligning to TRBD2. The V and J ends lost 6 bases and 4 bases, in that order; junction bases with no gene match: 10. The CDR3 runs to 15 residues. Germline-derived CDR1 and CDR2 are WSHSY and SAAADI.

The chain employs TRBV30 and TRBJ1-5, with D uncertain. CDR3 length equals 13 residues. Germline V gene data show CDR1 as GTSNPN and CDR2 as SVGIG (reference sequence). Trimming stripped 0 bases from V and 3 bases from J, with 6 bases between. CDR3 amino acids: CAWSVQYNQPQHF. CDR3 nucleotides: TGTGCCTGGAGTGTTCAGTACAATCAGCCCCAGCATTTT.

This clonotype was seen a handful of times. V usage is TRBV7-2 and J usage is TRBJ2-5, with D possibly matching TRBD2 (5 bases). The CDR3 is made up of 15 amino acids. In germline, CDR1 is SGHTA, CDR2 FQGNSA. The V end lost 5 bases, the J end lost 1 base, and 14 bases lay between the germline ends. The CDR3, as DNA: TGTGCCAGCAGCCAAGCGGAGCTCCCCCAAGAGACCCAGTACTTC. Translating it yields CASSQAELPQETQYF.